This T cell receptor (beta chain) was sequenced in a study of CD8 T cells in ankylosing spondylitis. Study observations and caveats: There was a TCR beta motif, made of eight highly homologous variants, that appeared characteristic of ankylosing spondylitis blood. Matched synovial fluid from ankylosing spondylitis patients was reported to be enriched for disease-linked clones.

With respect to this clonotype: Its specificity is unknown.

Library preparation for TCR beta used quantitative 5'-RACE with molecular barcodes. TCRdb itself ran the 5' RACE reads through MiXCR, one entry per CDR3 protein. This sample has 330,000 or so distinct CDR3 sequences, with less than 10% found just once. The TCR comes from a male donor with ankylosing spondylitis. Specimen: blood, either unsorted or a sorted T cell fraction (not recorded which).

The CDR3 loop is CASSLVGRIEVYTGELFF. DNA of the CDR3: TGTGCCAGCAGTTTAGTGGGCAGGATTGAGGTGTACACCGGGGAGCTGTTTTTT. The chain employs TRBV12-3 or TRBV12-4 and TRBJ2-2; D remains unclear. The V end lost 1 base, the J end lost 3 bases, and 18 bases lay between the germline ends. This CDR3 spans 18 amino acids.